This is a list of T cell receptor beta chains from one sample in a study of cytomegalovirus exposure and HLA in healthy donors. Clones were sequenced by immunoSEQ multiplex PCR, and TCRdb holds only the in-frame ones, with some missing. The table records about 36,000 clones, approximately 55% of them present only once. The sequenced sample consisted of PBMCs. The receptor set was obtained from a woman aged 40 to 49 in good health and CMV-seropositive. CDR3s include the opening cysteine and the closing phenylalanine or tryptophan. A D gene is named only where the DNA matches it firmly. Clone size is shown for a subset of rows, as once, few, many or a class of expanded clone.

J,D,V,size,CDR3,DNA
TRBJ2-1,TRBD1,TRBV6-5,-,CASSYGVRGNEQFF,TGTGCCAGCAGTTACGGGGTCAGGGGGAATGAGCAGTTCTTC
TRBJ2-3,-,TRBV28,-,CASGGLIGDTQYF,TGTGCCAGCGGGGGCCTAATCGGGGATACGCAGTATTTT
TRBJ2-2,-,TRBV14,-,CASSQGLRFTGELFF,TGTGCCAGCAGCCAAGGCCTCAGATTTACCGGGGAGCTGTTTTTT
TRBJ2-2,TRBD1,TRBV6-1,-,CASSQGQGTIGELFF,TGTGCCAGCAGCCAAGGACAGGGAACGATCGGGGAGCTGTTTTTT
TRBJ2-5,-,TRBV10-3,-,CAISEAVDYPGRETQYF,TGTGCCATCAGTGAGGCGGTGGACTACCCTGGTCGGGAGACCCAGTACTTC
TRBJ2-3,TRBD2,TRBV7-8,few,CASSLWTSGGSTDTQYF,TGTGCCAGCAGCTTGTGGACTAGCGGGGGAAGCACAGATACGCAGTATTTT
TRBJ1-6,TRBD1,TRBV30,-,CAWSRGQVYNSPLHF,TGTGCCTGGAGTAGAGGACAGGTATATAATTCACCCCTCCACTTT
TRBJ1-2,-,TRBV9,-,CASSVDRIPLGYTF,TGTGCCAGCAGCGTAGACAGGATCCCACTTGGCTACACCTTC
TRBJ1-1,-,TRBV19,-,CASSIPNTEAFF,TGTGCCAGTAGTATACCAAACACTGAAGCTTTCTTT
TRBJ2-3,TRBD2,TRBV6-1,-,CASSEPGGGVDTQYF,TGTGCCAGCAGTGAACCGGGCGGGGGGGTCGATACGCAGTATTTT
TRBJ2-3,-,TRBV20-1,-,CSPRSTQYF,TGCAGTCCTCGTAGTACGCAGTATTTT
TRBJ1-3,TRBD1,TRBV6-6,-,CASSYGTESSGNTIYF,TGTGCCAGCAGTTACGGGACAGAGAGCTCTGGAAACACCATATATTTT
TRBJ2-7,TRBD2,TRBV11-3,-,CASSFSGDIGEQYF,TGTGCCAGCAGCTTTAGCGGGGATATAGGCGAGCAGTACTTC
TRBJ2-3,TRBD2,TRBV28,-,CASSLLVAGRGDTQYF,TGTGCCAGCAGTTTATTAGTAGCGGGGAGGGGGGATACGCAGTATTTT
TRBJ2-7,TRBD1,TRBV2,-,CASRPGQGRSYEQYF,TGTGCCAGCAGACCGGGACAGGGGCGGTCCTACGAGCAGTACTTC
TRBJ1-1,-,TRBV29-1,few,CSVGLSTEAFF,TGCAGCGTTGGTTTGAGCACTGAAGCTTTCTTT
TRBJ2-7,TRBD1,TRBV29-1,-,CSVEKGGQGYEQYF,TGCAGCGTTGAAAAAGGGGGACAGGGGTACGAGCAGTACTTC
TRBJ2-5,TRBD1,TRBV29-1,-,CSVTGDQETQYF,TGCAGCGTTACAGGGGACCAAGAGACCCAGTACTTC
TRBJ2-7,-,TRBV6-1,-,CASSEQNEQYF,TGTGCCAGCAGTGAACAGAACGAGCAGTACTTC
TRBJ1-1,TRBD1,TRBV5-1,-,CASSWTGNENTEAFF,TGCGCCAGCAGCTGGACAGGGAATGAGAACACTGAAGCTTTCTTT
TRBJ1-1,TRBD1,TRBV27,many,CASNRQGPNTEAFF,TGTGCCAGCAACAGACAGGGACCGAACACTGAAGCTTTCTTT
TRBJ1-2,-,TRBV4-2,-,CASSNDYSYGYTF,TGTGCCAGCAGCAACGATTACTCCTATGGCTACACCTTC